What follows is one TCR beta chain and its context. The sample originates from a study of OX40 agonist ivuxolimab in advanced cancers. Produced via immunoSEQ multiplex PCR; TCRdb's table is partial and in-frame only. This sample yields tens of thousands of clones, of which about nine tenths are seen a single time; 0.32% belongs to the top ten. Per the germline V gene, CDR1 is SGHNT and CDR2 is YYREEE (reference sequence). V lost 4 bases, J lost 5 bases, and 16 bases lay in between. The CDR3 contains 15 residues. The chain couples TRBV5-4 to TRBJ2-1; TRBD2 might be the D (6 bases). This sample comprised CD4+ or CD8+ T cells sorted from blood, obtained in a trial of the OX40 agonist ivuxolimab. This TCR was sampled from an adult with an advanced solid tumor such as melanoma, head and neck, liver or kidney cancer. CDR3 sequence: CASSPSVVENNEQFF. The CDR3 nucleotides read TGTGCCAGCAGCCCTAGCGTGGTAGAAAACAATGAGCAGTTCTTC.